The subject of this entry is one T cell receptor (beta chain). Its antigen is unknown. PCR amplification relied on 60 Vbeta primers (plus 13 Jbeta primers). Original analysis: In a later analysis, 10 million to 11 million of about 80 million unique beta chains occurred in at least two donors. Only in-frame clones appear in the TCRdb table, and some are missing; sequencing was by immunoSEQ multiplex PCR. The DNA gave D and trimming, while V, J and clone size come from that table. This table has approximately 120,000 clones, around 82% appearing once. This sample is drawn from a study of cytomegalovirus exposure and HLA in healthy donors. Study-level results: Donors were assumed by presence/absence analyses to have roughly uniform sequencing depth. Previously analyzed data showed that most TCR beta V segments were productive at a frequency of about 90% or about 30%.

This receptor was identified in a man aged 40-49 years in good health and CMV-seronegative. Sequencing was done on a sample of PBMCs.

The CDR3 DNA sequence: TGTGCCAGCAGCTCTTCCCTGGTCGGGGAGCAGTACTTC. Its protein is CASSSSLVGEQYF. The gene calls are TRBV7-2 and TRBJ2-7; D remains unclear. Germline V CDR1 and CDR2: SGHTA, FQGNSA. The CDR3 runs to 13 residues. Trimming took off 4 bases at V and 7 bases at J, with 14 bases between the two ends.